In this sample, the clone carrying this TCR beta chain turned up a few times. The antigen remains unidentified. V was cut by 0 bases and J by 2 bases, with 9 bases left in between. Germline V gene data show CDR1 as SNHLY and CDR2 as FYNNEI. This CDR3 has 15 residues. These data are taken from a study of T cells in localized non-small cell lung cancer. Points from the study as a whole: A higher density of T cells in blood coincided with extended overall survival. There was higher T cell clonality in uninvolved adjacent lung than in tumor, and it was highest there.

Assay: immunoSEQ multiplex PCR; the TCRdb copy retains only in-frame clones and omits some. Among tens of thousands of clones listed, more than 75% were seen once. The sequence was obtained from a woman aged 35 to 75 with stage I squamous cell lung carcinoma. The source was peripheral blood, collected before any cancer treatment. V gene TRBV2 combines with J gene TRBJ2-3; the D is unclear. DNA of the CDR3: TGTGCCAGCAGTGAAGCCGGGCATATCACAGATACGCAGTATTTT. Residues: CASSEAGHITDTQYF.